This T cell receptor (beta chain) was observed in a study of T cell repertoires in cytomegalovirus infection. Comments on this clonotype: Its antigen remains unidentified.

TCRdb fed the reads into MiXCR, producing one record per CDR3 protein. The table has a few hundred thousand distinct CDR3 sequences, around two fifths seen once. CDR1 is ENHRY and CDR2 is SYGVKD in the germline V gene. This CDR3 comprises 15 residues. Trimming took 2 bases from V and 6 from J, leaving 13 bases between them. The sequence derives from a human donor in good health (CMV status not recorded). Some clones in this sample may be carry-over from other donors' samples. This chain joins TRBV10-3 and TRBJ2-2; D gene unclear. Source: cultured PBMCs, taken from culture after CMV antigen stimulation. CDR3 loop: CAISEGKGYAGELFF. CDR3 DNA: TGTGCCATCAGTGAGGGGAAGGGCTACGCCGGGGAGCTGTTTTTT.